The rows below give T cell receptor beta chains drawn from one sample of a study of cytomegalovirus exposure and HLA in healthy donors. TCRdb's table, derived via immunoSEQ multiplex PCR, lists solely in-frame clones and lacks some. The sample includes roughly 100,000 clones, over 70% of them seen just once. The sequenced sample was PBMCs. Receptors originate from a male donor in good health and CMV-seronegative. Both conserved end residues are part of each CDR3. The D gene is left open where the match is weak. Clone size is given for some rows only: seen once, a few or many times, or a class if the clone is expanded.

size | J | V | D | DNA | CDR3
NA | TRBJ2-7 | TRBV19 | TRBD1 | TGTGCCAGTAGTACTCATCCCGGGACAGGGAAGGAGTACGAGCAGTACTTC | CASSTHPGTGKEYEQYF
NA | TRBJ1-2 | TRBV7-2 | NA | TGTGCCAGCAGCTTATCCACCAGCGGCTATGGCTACACCTTC | CASSLSTSGYGYTF
NA | TRBJ2-1 | TRBV9 | TRBD2 | TGTGCCAGCAGCGCCCAGGGACTAGCGGGAGAATACAATGAGCAGTTCTTC | CASSAQGLAGEYNEQFF
NA | TRBJ1-1 | TRBV7-2 | NA | TGTGCCAGCAGCTACGACAGTAGATGGGGAGCTTTCTTT | CASSYDSRWGAFF
NA | TRBJ2-1 | TRBV5-1 | TRBD2 | TGCGCCAGCAGCATCCTAGCGGGAGGGCCACGCAATGAGCAGTTCTTC | CASSILAGGPRNEQFF
few | TRBJ2-1 | TRBV29-1 | TRBD2 | TGCAGCGTTCCTCCGGGACTAGCGGTATACAATGAGCAGTTCTTC | CSVPPGLAVYNEQFF
NA | TRBJ1-5 | TRBV13 | NA | TGTGCCAGCAGCTTAGGGGCCAATCAGCCCCAGCATTTT | CASSLGANQPQHF
NA | TRBJ1-1 | TRBV7-8 | NA | TGTGCCAGCAGCTTAGTGGTTAGGGGCACTGAAGCTTTCTTT | CASSLVVRGTEAFF
NA | TRBJ2-7 | TRBV7-2 | NA | TGTGCCAGCGCTCCCCCGGGGGACTACGAGCAGTACTTC | CASAPPGDYEQYF
NA | TRBJ2-2 | TRBV7-9 | TRBD2 | TGTGCCAGCAGCTTGAACTCCCTAGCGGGAGAAAACACCGGGGAGCTGTTTTTT | CASSLNSLAGENTGELFF
NA | TRBJ2-2 | TRBV25-1 | NA | TGTGCCAGCAGTGATATGGACAGCCAATTCACCGGGGAGCTGTTTTTT | CASSDMDSQFTGELFF
few | TRBJ1-4 | TRBV5-1 | NA | TGCGCCAGCAGCTTGGCTGGAGGGTATGAAAAACTGTTTTTT | CASSLAGGYEKLFF